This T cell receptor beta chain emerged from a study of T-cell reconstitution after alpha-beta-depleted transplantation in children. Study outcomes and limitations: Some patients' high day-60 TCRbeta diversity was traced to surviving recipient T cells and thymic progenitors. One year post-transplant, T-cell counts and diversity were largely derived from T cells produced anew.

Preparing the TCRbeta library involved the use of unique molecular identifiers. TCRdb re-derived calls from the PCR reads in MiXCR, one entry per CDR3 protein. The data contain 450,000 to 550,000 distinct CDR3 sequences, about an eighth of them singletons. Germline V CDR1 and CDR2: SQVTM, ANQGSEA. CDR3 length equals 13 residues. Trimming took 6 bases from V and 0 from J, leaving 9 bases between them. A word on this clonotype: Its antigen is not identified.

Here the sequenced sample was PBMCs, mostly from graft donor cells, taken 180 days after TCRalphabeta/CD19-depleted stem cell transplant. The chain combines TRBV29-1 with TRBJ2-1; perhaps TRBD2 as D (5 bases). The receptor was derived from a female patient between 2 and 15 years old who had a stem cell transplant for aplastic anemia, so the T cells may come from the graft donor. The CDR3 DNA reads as TGCAGCGTCAGGAGGAGCTCCTACAATGAGCAGTTCTTC. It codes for CSVRRSSYNEQFF.